The sequence of this T cell receptor (beta chain) was determined in a study of blood T cell repertoires in COVID-19. Study-level information: T cells, B-cell-depleted T cells, or PBMCs supplied cDNA or gDNA.

Some clones are missing from TCRdb's copy, which holds only in-frame ones; the method was immunoSEQ multiplex PCR. The table shows around 370,000 clones, with about 90% occurring only once. Germline V lookup: CDR1 SGDLS, CDR2 YYNGEE. The CDR3 consists of 16 residues. Trimming removed 0 bases from V and 2 bases from J; junction bases left unmatched: 2. Sequenced sample: peripheral blood. The chain links TRBV9 to TRBJ2-1; 10 bases line up with TRBD2. This receptor was taken from a woman in her sixties or seventies with COVID-19, enrolled during active disease. CDR3 residues: CASSVVTSGAYNEQFF. The CDR3 coding sequence is TGTGCCAGCAGCGTAGTAACTAGCGGGGCCTACAATGAGCAGTTCTTC.